This is a list of T cell receptor beta chains from one sample in a study of metastatic and nonmetastatic thyroid tumors. TCRdb reprocessed the PCR reads using MiXCR. The table has about 92,000 clones, 15% seen once. The sample taken for sequencing was blood. The receptors stem from a female donor with papillary thyroid cancer or a benign thyroid nodule (not recorded which). Some clones in this sample may be carry-over from other donors' samples. Each CDR3 is given with its conserved first and last residue. A D gene is named only where the DNA matches it firmly. The listing skips clone size in some rows; elsewhere it reads once, few, many or a size class.

size: NA
J: TRBJ2-7
D: NA
V: TRBV20-1
CDR3: CSASSGSFYEQYF
DNA: TGCAGTGCTTCCTCTGGCTCTTTTTACGAGCAGTACTTC

size: NA
J: TRBJ2-2
D: NA
V: TRBV3-1
CDR3: CASSQGRGQSGELFF
DNA: TGTGCCAGCAGCCAAGGGAGGGGGCAATCCGGGGAGCTGTTTTTT

size: many
J: TRBJ2-7
D: NA
V: TRBV20-1
CDR3: CSASHPSTGPLTYEQYF
DNA: TGCAGTGCTAGTCATCCGTCGACAGGCCCCCTCACCTACGAGCAGTACTTC

size: many
J: TRBJ1-1
D: NA
V: TRBV19
CDR3: CASSTLSVTEAFF
DNA: TGTGCCAGTAGTACCCTCTCCGTGACTGAAGCTTTCTTT

size: NA
J: TRBJ2-5
D: NA
V: TRBV6-1
CDR3: CASSEACADRRRETRYF
DNA: TGTGCCAGCAGTGAAGCGTGTGCCGACCGACGTAGGGAGACCCGGTACTTC

size: many
J: TRBJ2-5
D: TRBD2
V: TRBV19
CDR3: CASSLAGGLGGETQYF
DNA: TGTGCCAGTAGTCTAGCGGGGGGTCTCGGTGGGGAGACCCAGTACTTC

size: many
J: TRBJ2-7
D: NA
V: TRBV3-1
CDR3: CASSQLVYEQYF
DNA: TGTGCCAGCAGCCAACTTGTCTACGAGCAGTACTTC

size: many
J: TRBJ2-2
D: NA
V: TRBV20-1
CDR3: CSARSEDIPRPGELFF
DNA: TGCAGTGCTAGATCCGAGGACATCCCCCGCCCCGGGGAGCTGTTTTTT

size: many
J: TRBJ1-1
D: TRBD1
V: TRBV7-3
CDR3: CASSPGQGRRTEAFF
DNA: TGTGCCAGCAGCCCAGGACAGGGAAGAAGGACTGAAGCTTTCTTT

size: many
J: TRBJ1-4
D: NA
V: TRBV25-1
CDR3: CASSESEKLFF
DNA: TGTGCCAGCAGTGAATCTGAAAAACTGTTTTTT

size: many
J: TRBJ1-4
D: TRBD1
V: TRBV4-2
CDR3: CASSQIPYRGRDEKLFF
DNA: TGTGCCAGCAGCCAGATCCCCTACAGGGGGCGAGATGAAAAACTGTTTTTT

size: many
J: TRBJ2-5
D: NA
V: TRBV6-1
CDR3: CASRPGPTETQYF
DNA: TGTGCCAGCCGGCCCGGCCCCACAGAGACCCAGTACTTC

size: many
J: TRBJ2-5
D: NA
V: TRBV20-1
CDR3: CSALRLEAETQYF
DNA: TGCAGTGCTCTCCGACTAGAGGCGGAGACCCAGTACTTC

size: NA
J: TRBJ1-5
D: NA
V: TRBV6-1
CDR3: CASQFGENQPQHF
DNA: TGTGCCAGCCAATTCGGAGAGAATCAGCCCCAGCATTTT

size: many
J: TRBJ2-1
D: NA
V: TRBV12-3/TRBV12-4
CDR3: CASSLSRGGEQFF
DNA: TGTGCCAGCAGTTTATCTCGTGGGGGTGAGCAGTTCTTC

size: many
J: TRBJ1-1
D: NA
V: TRBV20-1
CDR3: CSASGHLNTEAFF
DNA: TGCAGTGCTAGCGGGCACTTGAACACTGAAGCTTTCTTT

size: many
J: TRBJ1-4
D: TRBD1
V: TRBV29-1
CDR3: CSVRGLAEKLFF
DNA: TGCAGCGTCAGGGGGCTCGCTGAAAAACTGTTTTTT

size: many
J: TRBJ2-7
D: TRBD2
V: TRBV27
CDR3: CASRILGRASYEQYF
DNA: TGTGCCAGCAGGATCCTCGGGAGGGCCTCCTACGAGCAGTACTTC

size: many
J: TRBJ1-6
D: NA
V: TRBV12-3/TRBV12-4
CDR3: CASSLKTNSPLHF
DNA: TGTGCCAGCAGTTTAAAAACGAATTCACCCCTCCACTTT

size: few
J: TRBJ2-4
D: NA
V: TRBV7-2
CDR3: CASSLGGTLAKNIQYF
DNA: TGTGCCAGCAGCTTAGGCGGGACTCTAGCCAAAAACATTCAGTACTTC

size: many
J: TRBJ1-5
D: TRBD1
V: TRBV12-3/TRBV12-4
CDR3: CARQGTAGNQPQHF
DNA: TGTGCCAGGCAGGGGACAGCGGGCAATCAGCCCCAGCATTTT

size: many
J: TRBJ1-1
D: NA
V: TRBV30
CDR3: CAWSSWGARITEAFF
DNA: TGTGCCTGGAGTAGCTGGGGGGCGAGAATCACTGAAGCTTTCTTT

size: many
J: TRBJ1-4
D: NA
V: TRBV29-1
CDR3: CSAAWGREKLFF
DNA: TGCAGCGCCGCCTGGGGCAGGGAAAAACTGTTTTTT

size: many
J: TRBJ2-1
D: NA
V: TRBV7-3
CDR3: CASSLRVLNEQFF
DNA: TGTGCCAGCAGCTTAAGGGTCCTGAATGAGCAGTTCTTC

size: many
J: TRBJ2-7
D: TRBD2
V: TRBV7-2
CDR3: CASSLVAGGSYEQYF
DNA: TGTGCCAGCAGCTTAGTGGCGGGGGGATCCTACGAGCAGTACTTC

size: few
J: TRBJ2-1
D: NA
V: TRBV5-1
CDR3: CASSPRGWAYNEQFF
DNA: TGCGCCAGCAGCCCCCGCGGGTGGGCCTACAATGAGCAGTTCTTC

size: many
J: TRBJ1-1
D: NA
V: TRBV10-3
CDR3: CATRVGVNTEAFF
DNA: TGCGCCACCCGAGTCGGGGTCAACACTGAAGCTTTCTTT

size: many
J: TRBJ1-4
D: TRBD1
V: TRBV7-9
CDR3: CASRGQEKLFF
DNA: TGTGCCAGCAGGGGACAGGAAAAACTGTTTTTT

size: NA
J: TRBJ2-5
D: NA
V: TRBV7-8
CDR3: CASSQWPGNQETQYF
DNA: TGTGCCAGCAGCCAGTGGCCCGGGAACCAAGAGACCCAGTACTTC

size: NA
J: TRBJ2-2
D: NA
V: TRBV27
CDR3: CASSSLALWNTWELFF
DNA: TGTGCCAGCAGTTCCCTAGCGCTGTGGAACACTTGGGAGCTGTTTTTT

size: few
J: TRBJ2-7
D: NA
V: TRBV28
CDR3: CASSTLTEQYF
DNA: TGTGCCAGCTCCACCCTGACCGAGCAGTACTTC

size: many
J: TRBJ2-7
D: NA
V: TRBV5-1
CDR3: CASSPGNYEQYF
DNA: TGCGCCAGCAGTCCGGGAAACTACGAGCAGTACTTC

size: many
J: TRBJ1-4
D: TRBD1
V: TRBV24-1
CDR3: CATSETGGTEKLFF
DNA: TGTGCCACCAGTGAGACAGGGGGCACTGAAAAACTGTTTTTT

size: few
J: TRBJ2-3
D: NA
V: TRBV30
CDR3: CAWSGADTQYF
DNA: TGTGCCTGGAGTGGGGCGGATACGCAGTATTTT

size: NA
J: TRBJ1-1
D: TRBD1
V: TRBV25-1
CDR3: CASPGEAGQEKTEALF
DNA: TGTGCCAGCCCCGGGGAGGCGGGACAGGAGAAAACTGAAGCTTTATTT

size: NA
J: TRBJ2-2
D: TRBD2
V: TRBV11-2
CDR3: CASSLDSGTNTGEMFF
DNA: TGTGCCAGCAGCCTCGACAGCGGGACCAACACCGGGGAGATGTTTTTT

size: many
J: TRBJ2-3
D: TRBD2
V: TRBV24-1
CDR3: CATSRAGEGTSTDTQYF
DNA: TGTGCCACCTCCCGAGCGGGGGAGGGTACTAGCACAGATACGCAGTATTTT

size: many
J: TRBJ1-3
D: TRBD1
V: TRBV9
CDR3: CASSGGQGTGNTIYF
DNA: TGTGCCAGCAGCGGGGGACAGGGCACTGGAAACACCATATATTTT

size: NA
J: TRBJ1-4
D: NA
V: TRBV11-2
CDR3: CASSLDLGEKLFF
DNA: TGTGCCAGCAGCTTGGACCTGGGGGAAAAACTGTTTTTT

size: many
J: TRBJ2-1
D: TRBD2
V: TRBV20-1
CDR3: CSAMLAGGYNEQFF
DNA: TGCAGTGCGATGCTAGCGGGGGGGTACAATGAGCAGTTCTTC

size: NA
J: TRBJ1-5
D: NA
V: TRBV6-1
CDR3: CASIGMGEFYHPQHF
DNA: TGTGCCAGCATTGGGATGGGAGAGTTCTATCATCCCCAGCATTTT

size: many
J: TRBJ1-2
D: TRBD1
V: TRBV6-1
CDR3: CASRRDSANYGYTF
DNA: TGTGCCAGCAGGCGGGACAGTGCTAACTATGGCTACACCTTC

size: many
J: TRBJ1-5
D: NA
V: TRBV19
CDR3: CASSIMGRGNQPQHF
DNA: TGTGCCAGTAGTATTATGGGGAGGGGCAATCAGCCCCAGCATTTT

size: many
J: TRBJ1-1
D: NA
V: TRBV11-2
CDR3: CASSLGRTARNTEAFF
DNA: TGTGCCAGCAGCTTAGGCCGGACAGCCCGAAACACTGAAGCTTTCTTT

size: NA
J: TRBJ1-1
D: NA
V: TRBV4-1
CDR3: CASSRVGDTEAFF
DNA: TGCGCCAGCAGCCGGGTGGGGGACACTGAAGCTTTCTTT

size: many
J: TRBJ2-2
D: NA
V: TRBV5-1
CDR3: CASSPGPGRTGELFF
DNA: TGCGCCAGCAGCCCCGGCCCCGGACGCACCGGGGAGCTGTTTTTT

size: medium-sized
J: TRBJ1-4
D: NA
V: TRBV6-1
CDR3: CASSEGGATNEKLFF
DNA: TGTGCCAGCAGTGAGGGGGGGGCAACTAATGAAAAACTGTTTTTT

size: many
J: TRBJ1-5
D: NA
V: TRBV7-8
CDR3: CASSPYVGTGNQPQHF
DNA: TGTGCCAGCAGCCCCTACGTGGGGACGGGCAATCAGCCCCAGCATTTT

size: many
J: TRBJ1-1
D: NA
V: TRBV5-8
CDR3: CASSTSAKTEAFF
DNA: TGTGCCAGCAGCACTTCAGCCAAAACTGAAGCTTTCTTT

size: many
J: TRBJ1-3
D: NA
V: TRBV2
CDR3: CASSESGNTIYF
DNA: TGTGCCAGCAGTGAGTCTGGAAACACCATATATTTT

size: many
J: TRBJ2-7
D: TRBD1
V: TRBV27
CDR3: CASAGFGTVDEQYF
DNA: TGTGCCAGCGCCGGCTTCGGGACAGTCGACGAGCAGTACTTC

size: NA
J: TRBJ2-2
D: NA
V: TRBV10-3
CDR3: CAISERQGTNTRELLF
DNA: TGTGCCATCAGTGAACGACAGGGTACGAACACCCGGGAGCTGCTTTTT

size: many
J: TRBJ1-2
D: TRBD1
V: TRBV15
CDR3: CATSRVQTGENGYTF
DNA: TGTGCCACCAGCAGAGTGCAAACAGGGGAGAATGGCTACACCTTC